This TCR beta chain was captured by sequencing in a study of blood T cell repertoires in COVID-19. TCRdb's copy holds only in-frame clones and misses some; the assay was immunoSEQ multiplex PCR. This table holds roughly 80,000 clones, roughly 84% found once. CDR3 length equals 16 residues. V was cut by 4 bases and J by 0 bases, with 15 bases left in between. Germline CDR1 and CDR2: SGHTA and FQGNSA. This chain connects TRBV7-2 to TRBJ1-2; TRBD1 is a possible D gene (6 bases). This sequence originates from an elderly woman with acute or convalescent COVID-19. Sequencing was done on a sample of peripheral blood. The CDR3 coding sequence is TGTGCCAGCAGCTCAGAACAGGGTAGATCTAACTATGGCTACACCTTC. It is translated as CASSSEQGRSNYGYTF.